The next 31 T cell receptor beta chains were all read from a single sample in a study of blood T cell repertoires in COVID-19. The data were produced by immunoSEQ multiplex PCR, yet TCRdb's version contains in-frame clones alone and is incomplete. The sample includes about 440,000 clones, 90% of them seen just once. Sequencing used PBMCs or T cells enriched from blood (not recorded which). These receptors were collected from a man aged 18-30 years who had recovered from COVID-19.

The chain is built from TRBV2 and TRBJ2-4; 12 positions agree with TRBD2. Per germline, CDR1 SNHLY and CDR2 FYNNEI. The CDR3 has 16 residues. V dropped 3 bases and J dropped 3; count of bases not matched to a gene: 3. The CDR3 DNA reads TGTGCCAGCAGTGATGGGACTAGCGGGTTCAAAAACATTCAGTACTTC. Translation gives CASSDGTSGFKNIQYF.

The chain carries TRBV29-1 and TRBJ2-2, with D tentatively TRBD1 (8 bases). V lost 7 bases, J lost 4 bases, and 19 bases lay in between. CDR1 and CDR2 (germline): SQVTM, ANQGSEA. CDR3 length: 15 residues. The CDR3 is CSALSQGEGTGELFF. Written as DNA, the CDR3 is TGCAGCGCCCTATCACAGGGGGAGGGCACCGGGGAGCTGTTTTTT.

The rearrangement joins TRBV6-5 to TRBJ2-7; no reliable D call. CDR1 is MNHEY and CDR2 is SVGAGI in the germline V gene. Deletions cut 8 bases from V and 5 bases from J, with 16 bases between. This CDR3 is 13 amino acids long. This CDR3 reads CASEGEYPNEQYF. The CDR3 nucleotides read TGTGCCAGCGAAGGAGAGTACCCCAACGAGCAGTACTTC.

The CDR3 DNA follows: TGTGCCAGCAGATCTACCGGGACACTCGATGAAGCTTTCTTT. Its protein is CASRSTGTLDEAFF. V and J are TRBV28 and TRBJ1-1; D might be TRBD1 (6 bases). Germline V gene sequence: CDR1 MDHEN, CDR2 SYDVKM. Trimming removed 6 bases at V and 7 bases at J, with 18 bases between. The CDR3 is made up of 14 amino acids.

The rearrangement uses TRBV7-9 and TRBJ2-2, with unresolved D. CDR3 length: 14 residues. Germline loops: CDR1 SEHNR, CDR2 FQNEAQ (reference sequence). Trimming left V 0 bases short and J 6 bases short, with 8 bases between. The CDR3 coding sequence is TGTGCCAGCAGCTTAGCATTAGATGCCGGGGAGCTGTTTTTT. It specifies CASSLALDAGELFF. Full variable domain (remainder filled in from reference TRBV7-9 and TRBJ2-2): DTGVSQNPRHKITKRGQNVTFRCDPISEHNRLYWYRQTLGQGPEFLTYFQNEAQLEKSRLLSDRFSAERPKGSFSTLEIQRTEQGDSAMYLCASSLALDAGELFFGEGSRLTVL.

The chain joins TRBV11-2 to TRBJ2-2; 7 bases map to TRBD1. V trimming: 5 bases; J trimming: 7 bases; junction bases outside the gene matches: 7. The CDR3 extends over 14 amino acids. Germline CDR1 is SGHAT and CDR2 is FQNNGV. CDR3 in DNA: TGTGCCAGCAGCCATGACAGGGCGGGCGGGGAGCTGTTTTTT. It codes for CASSHDRAGGELFF.

The CDR3 DNA is TGTGCCAGCAGCTTAAGCGCGGCAAGCTACAATGAGCAGTTCTTC. This sequence encodes CASSLSAASYNEQFF. J is TRBJ2-1 and V is TRBV6-5; D is undetermined. Germline CDR1 reads MNHEY; CDR2 reads SVGAGI. The CDR3 is 15 amino acids. Trimming pared 6 bases from V and 3 bases from J, leaving 15 bases between.

A word on this clone: Other nucleotide sequences in the sample specify the same CDR3. The CDR3 loop is CASSSGGSGNTIYF. CDR3 in DNA: TGTGCCAGCAGCTCGGGGGGAAGTGGAAACACCATATATTTT. This chain uses TRBV11-3 with TRBJ1-3, with a tentative D call TRBD1 (5 bases). The CDR3 extends over 14 amino acids. The ends were cut back, 4 bases at V and 3 bases at J, with 10 bases in the middle. Germline values: CDR1 SGHNT, CDR2 YENEEA.

The chain links TRBV5-1 to TRBJ1-6; D remains ambiguous. Germline CDR1 reads SGHRS; CDR2 reads YFSETQ. The ends were cut back, 1 base at V and 10 bases at J, with 12 bases in the middle. The CDR3 length is 14 residues. The CDR3 reads CASSLQGEESPLHF. As DNA, the CDR3 is TGCGCCAGCAGCTTGCAAGGAGAGGAATCACCCCTCCACTTT.

This rearrangement joins TRBV19 to TRBJ1-6; no clear D gene. CDR1 and CDR2 from the germline V gene are LNHDA and SQIVND (reference sequence). The CDR3 is 15 residues long. The V end lost 1 base, the J end lost 1 base, and 5 bases lay between the germline ends. The CDR3 here is CASSIAGSYNSPLHF. The CDR3, as DNA: TGTGCCAGTAGTATAGCGGGATCCTATAATTCACCCCTCCACTTT.

Only one count was recorded for this clone. The same CDR3 is also encoded by other DNA sequences in this sample. This rearrangement joins TRBV18 to TRBJ1-1, with D perhaps matching TRBD1 (5 bases). This CDR3 has 13 amino acids. Germline V lookup: CDR1 KGHSH, CDR2 LQKENI. Trimming removed 5 bases at V and 0 bases at J, with 7 bases between. Written as DNA, the CDR3 is TGTGCCAGCTCAGGACAATTGAACACTGAAGCTTTCTTT. Protein sequence: CASSGQLNTEAFF.

This chain joins TRBV6-5 and TRBJ1-2, with D maybe TRBD1 (5 bases). CDR1 is MNHEY and CDR2 is SVGAGI in the germline V gene. V lost 0 bases and J lost 3, with 14 bases in between. CDR3 size: 16 residues. The DNA of the CDR3 is TGTGCCAGCAGTTACTCGATTAGGGGCAGGGACTATGGCTACACCTTC. It is translated as CASSYSIRGRDYGYTF.

This chain links TRBV12-3 or TRBV12-4 with TRBJ1-2; D is possibly TRBD1 (5 bases). V lost 3 bases to trimming and J lost 8 bases, with 10 bases between them. CDR3 size: 12 residues. CDR3 coding DNA: TGTGCCAGCAGTTTGGAGGGGAGAGGCTACACCTTC. This codes for CASSLEGRGYTF.

This clone has just one count. The chain joins TRBV7-8 to TRBJ2-7, with TRBD2 as a possible D gene (5 bases). The CDR3 has 13 amino acids. In germline, CDR1 is SGHVS, CDR2 FQNEAQ. Trimming pared 3 bases from V and 7 bases from J, leaving 13 bases between. Here the CDR3 DNA reads TGTGCCAGCAGCTTCGCGGGCTCTTGGGAGCAGTACTTC. Translated, it gives CASSFAGSWEQYF.

The chain links TRBV27 to TRBJ1-5; D is perhaps TRBD1 (6 bases). CDR1 and CDR2 (germline): MNHEY, SMNVEV (reference sequence). V was pared by 8 bases and J by 4 bases, with 15 bases between. This CDR3 contains 14 residues. CDR3 amino acids: CASALGGPNQPQHF. CDR3 in DNA: TGTGCCAGCGCCCTGGGGGGGCCTAATCAGCCCCAGCATTTT.

The chain has TRBV29-1 and TRBJ2-5, with TRBD2 matching 9 bases. Germline V gene sequence: CDR1 SQVTM, CDR2 ANQGSEA. This CDR3 spans 15 amino acids. V shed 7 bases and J 5 bases; nucleotides not matched to a gene: 14. The CDR3 sequence: CSATGVAGVPETQYF. For the CDR3, the DNA is TGCAGCGCAACTGGGGTAGCGGGGGTTCCCGAGACCCAGTACTTC.

In its sample, this clone was seen once. The chain couples TRBV2 to TRBJ2-7, with TRBD1 identical over 7 bases. CDR1 and CDR2 from the germline V gene are SNHLY and FYNNEI. The CDR3 consists of 15 residues. With 4 bases clipped from V and 4 bases from J, the junction kept 10 bases outside the gene matches. DNA for the CDR3: TGTGCCAGCAGTGCCCACGAGACAGGGTCTTACGAGCAGTACTTC. Translated: CASSAHETGSYEQYF.

J is TRBJ2-3 and V is TRBV11-2; TRBD2 matches 12 bases. The J segment lost 2 bases and the V segment lost 4 bases, leaving 4 bases of the junction unmatched. The CDR3 extends over 16 amino acids. The germline CDR1 and CDR2 sequences are SGHAT and FQNNGV. Written as DNA, the CDR3 is TGTGCCAGCAGCTACCCTAGCGGGAGGGCCACAGATACGCAGTATTTT. It translates to CASSYPSGRATDTQYF.

The chain is built from TRBV3-1 (or the pseudogene TRBV3-2) and TRBJ1-3; 9 nucleotides match TRBD1. Per the germline V gene, CDR1 is LGHDT and CDR2 is YNNKEL (reference sequence). V gave up 5 bases and J gave up 0 bases; unmatched junction bases: 8. The CDR3 spans 17 residues. The CDR3 DNA follows: TGTGCCAGCAGCTCATGGACAGGGGTTGGCTCTGGAAACACCATATATTTT. Encoded protein: CASSSWTGVGSGNTIYF.

This chain uses TRBV10-3 with TRBJ1-3; possibly TRBD1 for D (6 bases). This CDR3 comprises 13 residues. CDR1 is ENHRY, CDR2 SYGVKD, per germline. Between the trimmed V and J ends, which lost 2 bases and 6 bases, there was a span of 8 bases. CDR3 sequence reads: CAISEGQLNTIYF. CDR3 bases: TGTGCCATCAGTGAGGGACAGTTAAACACCATATATTTT.

The chain has TRBV5-5 and TRBJ2-5; D remains unclear. V shed 4 bases and J shed 2 bases, with 9 bases lying between them. This CDR3 spans 13 amino acids. The V gene's germline CDR1 is SGHKS and CDR2 YYEKEE (reference sequence). The CDR3 DNA reads TGTGCCAGCAGCCGTCCCCCGCAAGAGACCCAGTACTTC. This sequence encodes CASSRPPQETQYF.

The genes are TRBV9 and TRBJ2-7; 8 bases fit TRBD1. Trimming cost V 3 bases and J 4 bases; bases outside gene matches: 6. Germline-derived CDR1 and CDR2 are SGDLS and YYNGEE. The CDR3 spans 14 residues. CDR3 bases: TGTGCCAGCAGCGAGACAGGGGATTTTTACGAGCAGTACTTC. Translating gives CASSETGDFYEQYF.

The chain employs TRBV11-2 and TRBJ1-2; 10 positions match TRBD1. With V trimmed by 5 bases and J by 8 bases, 8 bases remained unmatched. The CDR3 spans 14 residues. The germline gives CDR1 SGHAT, CDR2 FQNNGV. For the CDR3, the DNA is TGTGCCAGCAGCGCCAGACAGGGGGCCTGGGGCTACACCTTC. Translating it yields CASSARQGAWGYTF.

The chain uses TRBV3-1 (or the pseudogene TRBV3-2) and TRBJ2-1; D gene ambiguous. With 1 base removed from V and 8 bases from J, the gap between germline ends came to 9 bases. Germline CDR1 and CDR2: LGHDT and YNNKEL (reference sequence). There are 13 residues in the CDR3. This CDR3 reads CASSQGLVDEQFF. CDR3 in DNA: TGTGCCAGCAGCCAAGGGCTAGTAGATGAGCAGTTCTTC.

The gene calls are TRBV6-2 or TRBV6-3 and TRBJ1-1, with D hard to call. V lost 0 bases, J lost 3 bases, and 14 bases lay in between. There are 16 residues in the CDR3. CDR1 and CDR2 from the germline V gene are MNHEY and SVGEGT. The chain's CDR3 is CASSYSPGKWDTEAFF. The CDR3 DNA reads TGTGCCAGCAGTTACTCTCCGGGGAAGTGGGACACTGAAGCTTTCTTT.

The V call is TRBV2, the J call TRBJ1-2, with a possible D match to TRBD1 (5 bases). This CDR3 is 13 amino acids long. V was cut by 3 bases and J by 7 bases, with 12 bases left in between. Germline assignment: CDR1 SNHLY and CDR2 FYNNEI. The CDR3 loop reads CASSETEIGGYTF. The CDR3 region has the DNA TGTGCCAGCAGTGAGACAGAAATAGGTGGCTACACCTTC.

V is TRBV27 and J is TRBJ2-2, with D perhaps TRBD2 (6 bases). Trimming cost V 5 bases and J 4 bases, with 11 bases left between them. The CDR3 totals 14 residues. The germline V gene encodes CDR1 MNHEY and CDR2 SMNVEV (reference sequence). CDR3: CASSIGGSTGELFF. CDR3 coding DNA: TGTGCCAGCAGTATCGGAGGGAGCACCGGGGAGCTGTTTTTT.

The chain combines TRBV7-2 with TRBJ1-6; D perhaps matches TRBD1 (5 bases). CDR1 is SGHTA, CDR2 FQGNSA, per germline. Trimming took off 5 bases at V and 4 bases at J, with 9 bases between the two ends. This CDR3 is built from 14 residues. The CDR3 protein is CASSPQGYNSPLHF. The CDR3 DNA sequence: TGTGCCAGCAGCCCCCAGGGATATAATTCACCCCTCCACTTT.

This rearrangement joins TRBV15 to TRBJ1-6; tentative D call: TRBD1 (6 bases). Deletions cut 6 bases from V and 5 bases from J, with 14 bases between. The CDR3 runs to 15 residues. CDR1 is LNHNV and CDR2 is YYDKDF in the germline V gene (reference sequence). CDR3 bases: TGTGCCACCAGTAAGGGGGTGGTAGATAATTCACCCCTCCACTTT. It encodes CATSKGVVDNSPLHF. Filled out from reference TRBV15 and TRBJ1-6, the complete variable domain reads DAMVIQNPRYQVTQFGKPVTLSCSQTLNHNVMYWYQQKSSQAPKLLFHYYDKDFNNEADTPDNFQSRRPNTSFCFLDIRSPGLGDTAMYLCATSKGVVDNSPLHFGNGTRLTVT.

The chain combines TRBV4-1 with TRBJ2-1; D unclear. Deletions cut 1 base from V and 7 bases from J, with 17 bases between. The CDR3 spans 16 residues. CDR1 MGHRA and CDR2 YSYEKL come from the germline V gene. CDR3 DNA: TGCGCCAGCAGCCAAGCACCCGTGGGCCGCAGAAATGAGCAGTTCTTC. Translation gives CASSQAPVGRRNEQFF.

The V call is TRBV2, the J call TRBJ1-1; D might be TRBD1 (5 bases). Germline V gives CDR1 SNHLY, CDR2 FYNNEI. Between the trimmed V and J ends, which lost 4 bases and 3 bases, there was a span of 9 bases. There are 13 residues in the CDR3. CDR3 coding DNA: TGTGCCAGCAGTGGGGGCAGGGACACTGAAGCTTTCTTT. This sequence encodes CASSGGRDTEAFF.